Below are 2 T cell receptor beta chains sequenced from a single sample in a study of blood T cell repertoires in COVID-19. The method was immunoSEQ multiplex PCR; TCRdb's version includes in-frame clones alone and lacks a portion of them. The table lists approximately 220,000 clones, roughly 84% of them singletons. The sample was PBMCs or T cells enriched from blood (not recorded which). These receptors all come from a woman in her thirties or forties who had recovered from COVID-19.

This rearrangement joins TRBV30 to TRBJ2-7; 8 nucleotides match TRBD1. The CDR3 runs to 13 residues. Per the germline V gene, CDR1 is GTSNPN and CDR2 is SVGIG (reference sequence). The ends lost 0 bases at V and 4 bases at J; junction bases unmatched: 2. For the CDR3, the DNA is TGTGCCTGGAGTGTAACAGGGGGGTACGAGCAGTACGTC. Its translation: CAWSVTGGYEQYV.

The CDR3 DNA reads as TGTGCCAGCAGCCAAGATGTAGGTGAAGCAGGGGGAACTGAAGCTTTCTTT. It is translated as CASSQDVGEAGGTEAFF. The J gene is TRBJ1-1, the V gene TRBV3-1 (or the pseudogene TRBV3-2); TRBD1 aligns across 7 bases. Germline V gene sequence: CDR1 LGHDT, CDR2 YNNKEL (reference sequence). The CDR3 is 17 amino acids. V was pared by 0 bases and J by 5 bases, with 12 bases of the junction left unmatched.